What follows are 27 T cell receptor beta chains derived from one specimen sequenced in a study of blood T cell repertoires in COVID-19. Repertoires were generated with immunoSEQ multiplex PCR, while TCRdb's copy carries only in-frame clones and drops some. The sample holds some 120,000 clones, around 86% seen once. Sequencing was done on a sample of peripheral blood. The receptors derive from a man in his forties with acute or convalescent COVID-19.

The genes are TRBV7-3 and TRBJ2-1; TRBD2 agrees at 9 bases. The germline V gene encodes CDR1 SGHTA and CDR2 FQGTGA. This CDR3 is 15 amino acids long. V was clipped by 5 bases and J by 5 bases; unmatched bases: 7. The CDR3 loop is CASSQGRGGNNEQFF. As DNA, the CDR3 is TGTGCCAGCAGCCAAGGGCGGGGGGGAAACAATGAGCAGTTCTTC.

The rearrangement joins TRBV5-1 to TRBJ1-1, with D unclear. There are 13 residues in the CDR3. Germline V gene data show CDR1 as SGHRS and CDR2 as YFSETQ. Between the trimmed V and J ends, which lost 0 bases and 2 bases, there was a span of 5 bases. The CDR3 region has the DNA TGCGCCAGCAGCTTGGTTACAAACACTGAAGCTTTCTTT. Translation: CASSLVTNTEAFF.

The chain recombines TRBV6-2 or TRBV6-3 with TRBJ1-2; weak D call: TRBD1 (5 bases). There are 15 residues in the CDR3. Germline values: CDR1 MNHEY, CDR2 SVGEGT. V shed 2 bases and J shed 4 bases, with 14 bases lying between them. CDR3 amino acids: CASSYQWEGPYGYTF. For the CDR3, the DNA is TGTGCCAGCAGTTACCAATGGGAGGGGCCCTATGGCTACACCTTC.

The V and J genes are TRBV27 and TRBJ1-5; tentatively, D is TRBD1 (5 bases). Germline V CDR1 and CDR2: MNHEY, SMNVEV (reference sequence). There are 14 residues in the CDR3. V was trimmed by 6 bases and J by 4 bases, leaving 13 bases between them. DNA of the CDR3: TGTGCCAGCAGCAACTTACGGGGGAATCAGCCCCAGCATTTT. Its protein is CASSNLRGNQPQHF.

V gene TRBV5-5 combines with J gene TRBJ2-7, with 7 bases that match TRBD1. This CDR3 has 15 residues. The J segment lost 4 bases and the V segment lost 5 bases, leaving 12 bases of the junction unmatched. In germline, CDR1 is SGHKS, CDR2 YYEKEE (reference sequence). As DNA, the CDR3 is TGTGCCAGCAGTAAGGATGACAGGGCAAGATACGAGCAGTACTTC. Translated: CASSKDDRARYEQYF.

The V call is TRBV5-1, the J call TRBJ2-5; D gene ambiguous. This CDR3 has 11 residues. Per the germline V gene, CDR1 is SGHRS and CDR2 is YFSETQ. Trimming removed 3 bases from V and 3 bases from J, with 3 bases in between. The CDR3, as DNA: TGCGCCAGCAGCTCTAAAGAGACCCAGTACTTC. Its protein is CASSSKETQYF.

This clone was observed a single time. This chain links TRBV11-3 with TRBJ2-7, with 11 bases that match TRBD1. The CDR3 spans 18 residues. The V segment lost 2 bases and the J segment 4 bases; nucleotides outside the gene matches: 13. CDR1 is SGHNT, CDR2 YENEEA, per germline. The CDR3: CASSLRDRGAQGNYEQYF. CDR3 nucleotides: TGTGCCAGCAGCTTAAGGGACAGGGGGGCCCAGGGGAATTACGAGCAGTACTTC.

This clone has a single count. This chain links TRBV5-6 with TRBJ2-5; tentative D call: TRBD2 (5 bases). V lost 4 bases and J lost 5, with 21 bases in between. The germline V gene encodes CDR1 SGHDT and CDR2 YYEEEE. The CDR3 consists of 16 residues. This CDR3 is CASSPAREAIRETQYF. CDR3 DNA sequence: TGTGCCAGCAGCCCCGCCCGGGAAGCAATAAGGGAGACCCAGTACTTC.

This clone was seen a single time. This rearrangement joins TRBV6-5 to TRBJ1-3; 7 bases line up with TRBD1. With V trimmed by 4 bases and J by 0 bases, 6 bases remained unmatched. Germline V CDR1 and CDR2: MNHEY, SVGAGI. The CDR3 extends over 16 amino acids. CDR3 bases: TGTGCCAGCAGTTTACGGACAGGCGGCTCTGGAAACACCATATATTTT. It is translated as CASSLRTGGSGNTIYF.

The chain couples TRBV7-9 to TRBJ2-7; TRBD1 matches at 8 bases. Germline-derived CDR1 and CDR2 are SEHNR and FQNEAQ (reference sequence). J lost 6 bases, V lost 2 bases, and 12 bases had no gene match. The CDR3 length is 16 residues. CDR3 coding DNA: TGTGCCAGCAGCTTACTCGGGACAGGTGGCGGCGGCGAGCAGTACTTC. Its translation is CASSLLGTGGGGEQYF.

This chain joins TRBV6-5 and TRBJ1-1; TRBD1 might be the D (5 bases). V shed 4 bases and J shed 3 bases, with 12 bases lying between them. The CDR3 is made up of 14 amino acids. Germline assignment: CDR1 MNHEY and CDR2 SVGAGI. CDR3 sequence reads: CASSFSGRDTEAFF. CDR3 sequence (DNA): TGTGCCAGCAGTTTTTCAGGGAGGGACACTGAAGCTTTCTTT.

The rearrangement joins TRBV7-9 to TRBJ1-1; 8 bases map to TRBD1. This CDR3 spans 16 amino acids. J lost 1 base, V lost 1 base, and 5 bases had no gene match. The germline V gene has CDR1 SEHNR and CDR2 FQNEAQ (reference sequence). The CDR3 DNA reads TGTGCCAGCAGCTTAGACAGGGGGTTCGAGAACACTGAAGCTTTCTTT. Amino acid sequence: CASSLDRGFENTEAFF. The full variable domain, completed using reference TRBV7-9 and TRBJ1-1, is DTGVSQNPRHKITKRGQNVTFRCDPISEHNRLYWYRQTLGQGPEFLTYFQNEAQLEKSRLLSDRFSAERPKGSFSTLEIQRTEQGDSAMYLCASSLDRGFENTEAFFGQGTRLTVV.

The CDR3 nucleotides are TGTGCCAGAGGGGGGGCGGGGGATCCGTGGGATACGCAGTATTTT. Protein: CARGGAGDPWDTQYF. V and J are TRBV5-7 and TRBJ2-3, with D maybe TRBD2 (7 bases). TRBV5-7 has ORF status, its function being uncertain. Trimming stripped 8 bases from V and 6 bases from J, with 22 bases between. The CDR3 runs 15 residues.

CDR3 loop: CASRGGQGVSGELFF. The DNA for the CDR3 is TGTGCCAGCAGGGGGGGACAGGGCGTATCCGGGGAGCTGTTTTTT. The chain links TRBV2 to TRBJ2-2, with 9 bases matching TRBD1. The V gene's germline CDR1 is SNHLY and CDR2 FYNNEI. The CDR3 contains 15 residues. V lost 6 bases, J lost 6 bases, and 8 bases stayed unmatched.

In this sample, this clone turned up once. The chain employs TRBV24-1 and TRBJ2-3, with TRBD2 identical over 12 bases. The CDR3 extends over 17 amino acids. The germline gives CDR1 KGHDR, CDR2 SFDVKD. Unmatched junction bases numbered 8, after V lost 3 bases and J lost 5 bases. The DNA for the CDR3 is TGTGCCACCAGTGATGCCGCGCCGGGACTAGCGGGAGATACGCAGTATTTT. Its protein is CATSDAAPGLAGDTQYF.

This chain uses TRBV7-2 with TRBJ2-1; 11 bases are a match to TRBD2. V lost 5 bases and J lost 8; bases outside the gene matches: 14. The CDR3 loop spans 17 amino acids. Germline loops: CDR1 SGHTA, CDR2 FQGNSA. The CDR3, as DNA: TGTGCCAGCAGCACACGGACTAGCGGGCCCTGGGGATATGAGCAGTTCTTC. Translation gives CASSTRTSGPWGYEQFF.

The rearrangement uses TRBV19 and TRBJ1-1; D perhaps matches TRBD1 (5 bases). The CDR3 is 14 amino acids. The germline V gene has CDR1 LNHDA and CDR2 SQIVND (reference sequence). The ends were cut back, 10 bases at V and 5 bases at J, with 20 bases in the middle. The CDR3: CATDLGGFGTEAFF. In DNA form, the CDR3 reads TGTGCCACCGATCTCGGGGGTTTTGGGACTGAAGCTTTCTTT.

This clone was seen a handful of times. V gene TRBV7-2 combines with J gene TRBJ2-3; 7 bases are shared with TRBD1. This CDR3 spans 14 amino acids. Looked up from germline, CDR1 is SGHTA and CDR2 is FQGNSA. Trimming at V came to 5 bases and at J to 1 base, leaving 3 bases not matched to a gene. DNA of the CDR3: TGTGCCAGCAGCGACAGGGTGGGCACAGATACGCAGTATTTT. Protein sequence: CASSDRVGTDTQYF.

This rearrangement joins TRBV29-1 to TRBJ2-1; tentatively, D is TRBD2 (5 bases). CDR3 length: 16 residues. Germline CDR1 and CDR2: SQVTM and ANQGSEA. V lost 2 bases and J lost 0, with 14 bases in between. The CDR3 DNA reads as TGCAGCGTTGAATTCGCGGCGGGTCGCTCCTACAATGAGCAGTTCTTC. It yields the protein CSVEFAAGRSYNEQFF.

The chain combines TRBV7-6 with TRBJ1-6; D gene unclear. The length of the CDR3 is 15 residues. V lost 1 base and J 7 bases, leaving 11 bases between the germline ends. Germline V gene data show CDR1 as SGHVS and CDR2 as FNYEAQ. The CDR3 protein is CASSLGTSKNSPLHF. DNA of the CDR3: TGTGCCAGCAGCTTAGGTACAAGTAAGAATTCACCCCTCCACTTT.

The chain has TRBV19 and TRBJ2-5, with 7 bases matching TRBD1. The CDR3 spans 16 residues. The ends lost 5 bases at V and 7 bases at J; junction bases unmatched: 16. Germline lookup yields CDR1 LNHDA and CDR2 SQIVND (reference sequence). CDR3 nucleotides: TGTGCCAGTAGTCCGCGACGGACAGGCGGGCAGCCGACCCAGTACTTC. Translation gives CASSPRRTGGQPTQYF.

CDR3 residues: CASSFTPDRENEKLFF. Here the CDR3 DNA reads TGCGCCAGCAGCTTTACCCCGGACAGGGAAAATGAAAAACTGTTTTTT. The chain couples TRBV5-1 to TRBJ1-4; 8 nucleotides agree with TRBD1. The CDR3 sequence is 16 residues long. Per germline, CDR1 SGHRS and CDR2 YFSETQ. The J segment lost 5 bases and the V segment lost 2 bases, leaving 8 bases of the junction unmatched.

The rearrangement links TRBV5-1 to TRBJ2-2, with TRBD1 matching over 10 bases. CDR1 and CDR2 (germline): SGHRS, YFSETQ. CDR3 length: 16 residues. V lost 6 bases and J lost 0; bases outside the gene matches: 5. DNA of the CDR3: TGCGCCAGCACGATGGACAGGGGGACGAACACCGGGGAGCTGTTTTTT. It specifies CASTMDRGTNTGELFF.

The rearrangement uses TRBV30 and TRBJ2-3; tentatively, D is TRBD1 (6 bases). The CDR3 has 14 residues. V lost 3 bases to trimming and J lost 6 bases, with 16 bases between them. The germline gives CDR1 GTSNPN, CDR2 SVGIG (reference sequence). The CDR3 here is CAWRNRANTDTQYF. As DNA, the CDR3 is TGTGCCTGGAGGAACAGGGCGAACACGGATACGCAGTATTTT.

The chain joins TRBV30 to TRBJ1-2, with 9 bases aligning to TRBD1. Trimming removed 7 bases from V and 5 bases from J; junction bases left unmatched: 20. Germline V gives CDR1 GTSNPN, CDR2 SVGIG (reference sequence). The CDR3 loop spans 17 amino acids. For the CDR3, the DNA is TGTGCCTCAAGTGTACCACACAGGGGGCCCCTCTTTTATGGCTACACCTTC. Residues: CASSVPHRGPLFYGYTF.

The chain has TRBV21-1 and TRBJ2-3; TRBD1, the table's D call, was not compared with the DNA. TRBV21-1 is reported as a pseudogene. CDR3 length equals 17 residues. CDR3 sequence reads: CASSRPHGTGATDTQYF. As DNA, the CDR3 is TGTGCCAGCAGCAGGCCCCACGGGACAGGGGCGACAGATACGCAGTATTTT.

The sample holds one count of this clone. V gene TRBV19 combines with J gene TRBJ2-4; D is possibly TRBD1 (7 bases). The CDR3 has 19 amino acids. V lost 4 bases to trimming and J lost 0 bases, with 22 bases between them. Per the germline V gene, CDR1 is LNHDA and CDR2 is SQIVND (reference sequence). The DNA of the CDR3 is TGTGCCAGTAGTAAAGGAGGAGGGGGCGAATGGGGAGCCAAAAACATTCAGTACTTC. Translated: CASSKGGGGEWGAKNIQYF.